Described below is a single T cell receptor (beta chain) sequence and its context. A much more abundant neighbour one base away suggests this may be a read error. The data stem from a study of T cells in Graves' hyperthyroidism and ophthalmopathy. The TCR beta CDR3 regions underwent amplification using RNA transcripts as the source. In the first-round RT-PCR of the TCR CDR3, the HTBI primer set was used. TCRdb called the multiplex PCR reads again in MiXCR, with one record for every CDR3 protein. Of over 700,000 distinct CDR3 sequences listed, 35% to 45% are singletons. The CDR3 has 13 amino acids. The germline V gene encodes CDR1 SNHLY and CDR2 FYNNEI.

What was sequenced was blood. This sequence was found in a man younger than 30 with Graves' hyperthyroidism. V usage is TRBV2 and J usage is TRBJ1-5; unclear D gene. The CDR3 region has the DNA TGTGCCGGCAGTGAGTACAGCACCGGGCCCCAGCATTTT. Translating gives CAGSEYSTGPQHF.